Listed here are 20 T cell receptor beta chains from one sample, sequenced in a study of T cell clones after liver transplantation. This table comes from immunoSEQ multiplex PCR, and its TCRdb copy is limited to in-frame clones, with some not included. The data contain 98,000 or so clones, about 81% of them singletons. The source was CD4+ T cells from blood, collected before liver transplant. The receptors originated from a human donor who received a liver transplant.

This chain uses TRBV7-9 with TRBJ2-4; D is undetermined. Germline CDR1 reads SEHNR; CDR2 reads FQNEAQ (reference sequence). V was shortened by 3 bases and J by 0 bases, with 9 bases between the two germline ends. The CDR3 covers 15 residues. CDR3 nucleotide sequence: TGTGCCAGCAGCTTCGGCAGCCTAGCCAAAAACATTCAGTACTTC. It is translated as CASSFGSLAKNIQYF.

V is TRBV4-3 and J is TRBJ2-7, with 7 bases matching TRBD1. The V gene end was trimmed by 1 base and the J gene end by 3 bases; junction bases not matched to a gene: 3. This CDR3 has 14 amino acids. The germline gives CDR1 LGHNA, CDR2 YSLEER. CDR3 in amino acids: CASSQARGLYEQYF. CDR3 bases: TGCGCCAGCAGCCAAGCGAGGGGGCTCTACGAGCAGTACTTC.

The chain combines TRBV5-4 with TRBJ2-5; D may be TRBD1 or TRBD2 (5 bases each). This CDR3 region has 14 residues. Looked up from germline, CDR1 is SGHNT and CDR2 is YYREEE (reference sequence). The V and J ends lost 4 bases and 4 bases respectively, with 14 bases between them. The CDR3 bases are TGTGCCAGCAGCCCCGGGGACGGGCGAGAGACCCAGTACTTC. This sequence encodes CASSPGDGRETQYF.

V gene TRBV30 combines with J gene TRBJ1-6, with D perhaps matching TRBD1 (6 bases). Trimming removed 5 bases from V and 1 base from J, with 21 bases in between. The CDR3 extends over 18 amino acids. Germline values: CDR1 GTSNPN, CDR2 SVGIG (reference sequence). DNA for the CDR3: TGTGCCTGGCATCGCCCCAGGGGTTTGGGATCCTATAATTCACCCCTCCACTTT. Translation: CAWHRPRGLGSYNSPLHF.

Of note for this clone: This CDR3 is also generated by other DNA sequences in the sample. V is TRBV5-1 and J is TRBJ1-1, with 7 nucleotides matching TRBD1. Germline V CDR1 and CDR2: SGHRS, YFSETQ. This CDR3 contains 14 residues. J was trimmed by 1 base and V by 2 bases; bases with no gene match: 2. The CDR3 DNA reads as TGCGCCAGCAGCTTAACAGGGGCGAACACTGAAGCTTTCTTT. Protein product: CASSLTGANTEAFF.

V is TRBV6-6 and J is TRBJ1-4; TRBD1 matches 8 bases. CDR1 and CDR2 from the germline V gene are MNHNY and SVGAGI (reference sequence). The CDR3 loop spans 16 amino acids. Unmatched junction bases numbered 8, after V lost 5 bases and J lost 3 bases. The chain's CDR3 is CASSTGQVPANEKLFF. In DNA, the CDR3 is TGTGCCAGCAGTACGGGACAGGTCCCGGCTAATGAAAAACTGTTTTTT.

V is TRBV6-6 and J is TRBJ1-3, with D hard to call. CDR1 MNHNY and CDR2 SVGAGI come from the germline V gene (reference sequence). Between the trimmed V and J ends, which lost 0 bases and 10 bases, there was a span of 16 bases. The CDR3 loop spans 15 amino acids. CDR3 in amino acids: CASSYSFSPGETIYF. The CDR3, as DNA: TGTGCCAGCAGTTACTCGTTCAGCCCCGGGGAAACCATATATTTT.

V usage is TRBV14 and J usage is TRBJ1-1; D gene ambiguous. Germline CDR1 and CDR2: SGHDN and FVKESK. V was pared by 2 bases and J by 10 bases, with 17 bases between. The CDR3 is made up of 14 amino acids. DNA for the CDR3: TGTGCCAGCAGCCAATTCAGGACCTCGTTCGGAGCTTTCTTT. Residues: CASSQFRTSFGAFF.

The chain has TRBV10-3 and TRBJ2-7; perhaps TRBD1 as D (6 bases). This CDR3 region has 15 residues. Germline V lookup: CDR1 ENHRY, CDR2 SYGVKD. V shed 3 bases and J shed 1 base, with 13 bases lying between them. CDR3: CAISERQASSYEQYF. CDR3 nucleotide sequence: TGTGCCATCAGTGAACGACAGGCTAGTTCCTACGAGCAGTACTTC.

This clone was seen a single time. The gene calls are TRBV7-2 and TRBJ2-7; TRBD2 matches 8 bases. The CDR3 contains 15 residues. J was trimmed by 3 bases and V by 6 bases; bases with no gene match: 10. Germline lookup yields CDR1 SGHTA and CDR2 FQGNSA. The CDR3: CASSLRESGSYEQYF. The CDR3 nucleotides read TGTGCCAGCAGTCTCCGGGAAAGCGGGAGCTACGAGCAGTACTTC.

The rearrangement joins TRBV11-2 to TRBJ2-3, with no clear D. Looked up from germline, CDR1 is SGHAT and CDR2 is FQNNGV. The CDR3 covers 13 residues. The V end lost 6 bases, the J end lost 6 bases, and 13 bases lay between the germline ends. This chain's CDR3 is CASRKLLLDTQYF. The CDR3 DNA reads as TGTGCCAGCAGAAAGCTCCTCCTTGATACGCAGTATTTT.

This chain connects TRBV27 to TRBJ2-7; weak D call: TRBD1 (5 bases). The germline gives CDR1 MNHEY, CDR2 SMNVEV (reference sequence). Trimming removed 5 bases from V and 6 bases from J, with 11 bases in between. This CDR3 is 12 amino acids long. CDR3 loop: CASSQGIGEQYF. DNA for the CDR3: TGTGCCAGCAGTCAGGGAATTGGCGAGCAGTACTTC.

The CDR3 protein is CASQTRDRAAFF. In nucleotides, the CDR3 is TGTGCCAGTCAAACCCGGGACAGGGCAGCTTTCTTT. V is TRBV19 and J is TRBJ1-1; TRBD1 matches 9 bases. The V gene end was trimmed by 8 bases and the J gene end by 10 bases; junction bases not matched to a gene: 8. Germline loops: CDR1 LNHDA, CDR2 SQIVND (reference sequence). CDR3 length: 12 amino acids.

The V and J genes are TRBV10-3 and TRBJ2-7; possibly TRBD2 for D (6 bases). Germline lookup yields CDR1 ENHRY and CDR2 SYGVKD. V shed 3 bases and J shed 4 bases, with 16 bases lying between them. The CDR3 is 15 residues long. The CDR3 protein is CAISDPGQGGYEQYF. CDR3 in DNA: TGTGCCATCAGTGACCCTGGGCAGGGAGGTTACGAGCAGTACTTC.

The chain joins TRBV6-6 to TRBJ1-2, with D uncertain. The germline V gene has CDR1 MNHNY and CDR2 SVGAGI (reference sequence). The germline V and J ends were trimmed by 0 bases and 7 bases, with 6 bases remaining between them. The CDR3 runs to 12 residues. CDR3 bases: TGTGCCAGCAGTTACTCATCGGGTGGCTACACCTTC. Its protein product is CASSYSSGGYTF.

The chain uses TRBV2 and TRBJ1-6; D remains ambiguous. Germline-derived CDR1 and CDR2 are SNHLY and FYNNEI. This CDR3 has 14 amino acids. The V and J ends lost 1 base and 8 bases respectively, with 9 bases between them. The CDR3 spells CASSEGTLHSPLHF. In DNA form, the CDR3 reads TGTGCCAGCAGTGAAGGGACGCTACATTCACCCCTCCACTTT.

This rearrangement joins TRBV6-1 to TRBJ2-1; a possible D gene is TRBD2 (5 bases). The CDR3 has 16 amino acids. Between the trimmed V and J ends, which lost 6 bases and 0 bases, there was a span of 15 bases. Germline V lookup: CDR1 MNHNS, CDR2 SASEGT. CDR3 region: CASSETRPSSYNEQFF. For the CDR3, the DNA is TGTGCCAGCAGCGAAACTAGGCCGAGCTCCTACAATGAGCAGTTCTTC.

The CDR3 DNA sequence: TGTGCCAGCAGCCGGCTTCTTAATTACGAGCAGTACTTC. Translation gives CASSRLLNYEQYF. The V and J genes are TRBV5-8 and TRBJ2-7, with D unresolved. V was shortened by 4 bases and J by 4 bases, with 12 bases between the two germline ends. The CDR3 extends over 13 amino acids. The germline CDR1 and CDR2 sequences are SGHTS and YDEGEE.

This clone was detected once. The chain joins TRBV7-2 to TRBJ1-1, with 8 bases that match TRBD1. V shed 6 bases and J 0 bases; nucleotides not matched to a gene: 3. Germline values: CDR1 SGHTA, CDR2 FQGNSA. This CDR3 has 14 residues. CDR3 loop: CASRRQGMNTEAFF. DNA of the CDR3: TGTGCCAGCAGACGACAGGGGATGAACACTGAAGCTTTCTTT.

There are a few counts of this clone. The sample carries other DNA sequences with the same CDR3. V and J are TRBV11-2 and TRBJ1-2; TRBD1 matches at 9 bases. Unmatched junction bases numbered 2, after V lost 4 bases and J lost 5 bases. The germline V gene encodes CDR1 SGHAT and CDR2 FQNNGV. The CDR3 has 13 residues. The CDR3 DNA is TGTGCCAGCAGCTCGGACAGGGGATATGGCTACACCTTC. This sequence encodes CASSSDRGYGYTF. Complete variable domain (other parts from reference TRBV11-2 and TRBJ1-2): EAGVAQSPRYKIIEKRQSVAFWCNPISGHATLYWYQQILGQGPKLLIQFQNNGVVDDSQLPKDRFSAERLKGVDSTLKIQPAKLEDSAVYLCASSSDRGYGYTFGSGTRLTVV.